The 29 T cell receptor beta chains below were found in one sample sequenced in a study of OX40 agonist ivuxolimab in advanced cancers. Method: immunoSEQ multiplex PCR; TCRdb's copy keeps in-frame clones and lacks some. The sample includes around 94,000 clones, about nine tenths of them seen just once. The sample in question was CD4+ or CD8+ T cells sorted from blood, obtained in a trial of the OX40 agonist ivuxolimab. Receptor source: an adult with an advanced solid tumor such as melanoma, head and neck, liver or kidney cancer.

This clone was recorded once. The chain joins TRBV5-8 to TRBJ1-4, with no clear D. Trimming removed 0 bases at V and 5 bases at J, with 11 bases between. In germline, CDR1 is SGHTS, CDR2 YDEGEE. The CDR3 runs 15 residues. The CDR3 bases are TGTGCCAGCAGCTTGGGAGGGAGAGAAAATGAAAAACTGTTTTTT. Its translation: CASSLGGRENEKLFF.

Here the CDR3 DNA reads TGCGCCAGCAGCTTGTGGACGGAGAAAGAGACCCAGTACTTC. Translating it yields CASSLWTEKETQYF. The V and J genes are TRBV5-1 and TRBJ2-5; D is ambiguous. The CDR3 loop spans 14 amino acids. Germline assignment: CDR1 SGHRS and CDR2 YFSETQ. Trimming took 1 base from V and 3 from J, leaving 10 bases between them.

This chain uses TRBV6-1 with TRBJ2-7; no firm D call. Germline CDR1 reads MNHNS; CDR2 reads SASEGT. The V and J ends lost 8 bases and 5 bases respectively, with 13 bases between them. The CDR3 has 12 amino acids. CDR3: CASFLGSNEQYF. DNA of the CDR3: TGTGCCAGCTTTTTAGGCAGCAACGAGCAGTACTTC.

On this clone: The junction departs from germline at one end; a sequencing error may be responsible. The genes are TRBV12-5 and TRBJ1-5; D not resolved. The germline V gene encodes CDR1 LGHNT and CDR2 FRNRAP. The length of the CDR3 is 12 residues. The CDR3, as DNA: TGTGCTGGTGGTTATAGCAATCAGCCCCAGCATTTT. Translation: CAGGYSNQPQHF.

This chain links TRBV27 with TRBJ2-1; 8 nucleotides match TRBD1. V was pared by 3 bases and J by 3 bases, with 7 bases of the junction left unmatched. This CDR3 spans 16 amino acids. The germline V gene encodes CDR1 MNHEY and CDR2 SMNVEV (reference sequence). The CDR3 sequence: CASSLRPGQVYNEQFF. The CDR3 DNA is TGTGCCAGCAGTTTGCGACCGGGACAGGTCTACAATGAGCAGTTCTTC.

This rearrangement joins TRBV18 to TRBJ2-7; TRBD2 might be the D (5 bases). The CDR3 spans 16 residues. In germline, CDR1 is KGHSH, CDR2 LQKENI. The V and J ends lost 2 bases and 4 bases respectively, with 18 bases between them. CDR3 residues: CASSPTAATGGYEQYF. The DNA of the CDR3 is TGTGCCAGCTCACCAACAGCAGCCACCGGAGGATACGAGCAGTACTTC.

The J gene is TRBJ1-2, the V gene TRBV5-1; D call uncertain. In germline, CDR1 is SGHRS, CDR2 YFSETQ. The CDR3 has 14 amino acids. Trimming removed 0 bases from V and 6 bases from J, with 12 bases in between. The CDR3 spells CASSLADIPDGYTF. In DNA, the CDR3 is TGCGCCAGCAGCTTGGCAGACATTCCGGATGGCTACACCTTC. Full variable domain (rest looked up from reference TRBV5-1 and TRBJ1-2): KAGVTQTPRYLIKTRGQQVTLSCSPISGHRSVSWYQQTPGQGLQFLFEYFSETQRNKGNFPGRFSGRQFSNSRSEMNVSTLELGDSALYLCASSLADIPDGYTFGSGTRLTVV.

The chain has TRBV5-5 and TRBJ2-5; the match to TRBD2 covers 7 bases. Germline CDR1 and CDR2: SGHKS and YYEKEE (reference sequence). The CDR3 length is 17 residues. Trimming took 5 bases from V and 5 from J; bases not matched to a gene: 18. CDR3 nucleotides: TGTGCCAGCAGACCCGGGCCTAGCGGACCTCCAAGTGAGACCCAGTACTTC. Its translation: CASRPGPSGPPSETQYF.

V is TRBV7-6 and J is TRBJ1-1; D unresolved. The CDR3 length is 13 residues. Germline V CDR1 and CDR2: SGHVS, FNYEAQ. V lost 1 base to trimming and J lost 8 bases, with 11 bases between them. DNA of the CDR3: TGTGCCAGCAGCTTAGATCAGAGAAGAGAAGCTTTCTTT. Translating gives CASSLDQRREAFF.

The sample holds one count of this clone. The rearrangement uses TRBV7-8 and TRBJ2-5; 9 nucleotides align to TRBD2. V shed 5 bases, J shed 5 bases, and the junction held 15 bases outside the gene matches. This CDR3 region has 17 residues. Germline CDR1 and CDR2: SGHVS and FQNEAQ. The CDR3 DNA reads as TGTGCCAGCAGCGCGTCGTTCGCGGGGGGGCCCGGGGAGACCCAGTACTTC. Encoded protein: CASSASFAGGPGETQYF. The full variable domain, rest sourced from reference TRBV7-8 and TRBJ2-5, is GAGVSQSPRYKVAKRGQDVALRCDPISGHVSLFWYQQALGQGPEFLTYFQNEAQLDKSGLPSDRFFAERPEGSVSTLKIQRTQQEDSAVYLCASSASFAGGPGETQYFGPGTRLLVL.

This chain connects TRBV6-1 to TRBJ1-2; D ambiguous. Per the germline V gene, CDR1 is MNHNS and CDR2 is SASEGT. The V and J ends lost 6 bases and 5 bases respectively, with 10 bases between them. The CDR3 has 12 residues. CDR3 sequence: CASSDEVYGYTF. In DNA, the CDR3 is TGTGCCAGCAGCGACGAAGTTTATGGCTACACCTTC.

J is TRBJ2-2 and V is TRBV5-4, with 7 nucleotides matching TRBD1. V lost 2 bases, J lost 4 bases, and 5 bases stayed unmatched. The CDR3 totals 15 residues. CDR1 is SGHNT and CDR2 is YYREEE in the germline V gene (reference sequence). The CDR3 sequence: CASSFTQGSTGELFF. For the CDR3, the DNA is TGTGCCAGCAGCTTCACACAGGGGTCCACCGGGGAGCTGTTTTTT. Combining the CDR3 with reference TRBV5-4 and TRBJ2-2 gives the whole variable domain ETGVTQSPTHLIKTRGQQVTLRCSSQSGHNTVSWYQQALGQGPQFIFQYYREEENGRGNFPPRFSGLQFPNYSSELNVNALELDDSALYLCASSFTQGSTGELFFGEGSRLTVL.

The rearrangement uses TRBV6-1 and TRBJ1-1; D remains ambiguous. The length of the CDR3 is 13 residues. Per the germline V gene, CDR1 is MNHNS and CDR2 is SASEGT. Trimming left V 5 bases short and J 1 base short, with 8 bases between. The CDR3 nucleotides are TGTGCCAGCAGTCCATACACGAACACTGAAGCTTTCTTT. The encoded protein is CASSPYTNTEAFF.

This clone occurred once. The chain recombines TRBV7-9 with TRBJ2-3, with TRBD2 identical over 12 bases. The CDR3 runs to 16 residues. The germline V gene has CDR1 SEHNR and CDR2 FQNEAQ (reference sequence). V gave up 1 base and J gave up 1 base; unmatched junction bases: 0. The CDR3 region has the DNA TGTGCCAGCAGCTTAGGACTAGCGGGAGGCACAGATACGCAGTATTTT. Translation: CASSLGLAGGTDTQYF.

The chain links TRBV29-1 to TRBJ2-7, with 9 bases lining up with TRBD1. After removal of 6 bases from V and 0 bases from J, the junction contained 9 bases not matched to a gene. Germline-derived CDR1 and CDR2 are SQVTM and ANQGSEA. The CDR3 contains 15 residues. The CDR3 is CSVKRTGEPSYEQYF. The CDR3 DNA sequence: TGCAGCGTGAAAAGGACAGGGGAACCCTCCTACGAGCAGTACTTC.

The chain combines TRBV19 with TRBJ1-2; 11 bases are shared with TRBD1. The CDR3 covers 14 residues. Germline V gene lookup returns CDR1 LNHDA and CDR2 SQIVND (reference sequence). J lost 7 bases, V lost 3 bases, and 4 bases had no gene match. The CDR3 protein is CASSIGQGAFGYTF. For the CDR3, the DNA is TGTGCCAGTAGTATCGGACAGGGGGCTTTTGGCTACACCTTC.

This chain uses TRBV6-5 with TRBJ2-1, with D perhaps given as TRBD1 or TRBD2 (5 bases each). Germline CDR1 reads MNHEY; CDR2 reads SVGAGI. The V end lost 6 bases, the J end lost 6 bases, and 9 bases lay between the germline ends. The CDR3 runs 12 residues. Written as DNA, the CDR3 is TGTGCCAGCAGGGGGGTCCGCAATGAGCAGTTCTTC. This sequence encodes CASRGVRNEQFF.

The chain links TRBV7-3 to TRBJ1-6; TRBD1 matches at 7 bases. The CDR3 is made up of 14 amino acids. J was trimmed by 5 bases and V by 5 bases; bases with no gene match: 3. CDR1 is SGHTA and CDR2 is FQGTGA in the germline V gene. The CDR3: CASSQGQNNSPLHF. The CDR3 DNA follows: TGTGCCAGCAGCCAGGGACAGAATAATTCACCCCTCCACTTT.

Details on this clone: Other DNA sequences within the sample encode an identical CDR3. The CDR3 DNA is TGTGCCAGCAGCCTCGACGGGGGTACTGAAGCTTTCTTT. Translating gives CASSLDGGTEAFF. The chain combines TRBV7-9 with TRBJ1-1, with D perhaps TRBD1 (5 bases). The ends were cut back, 5 bases at V and 5 bases at J, with 12 bases in the middle. The germline gives CDR1 SEHNR, CDR2 FQNEAQ (reference sequence). CDR3 length equals 13 residues. The full variable domain, completed using reference TRBV7-9 and TRBJ1-1, is DTGVSQNPRHKITKRGQNVTFRCDPISEHNRLYWYRQTLGQGPEFLTYFQNEAQLEKSRLLSDRFSAERPKGSFSTLEIQRTEQGDSAMYLCASSLDGGTEAFFGQGTRLTVV.

The gene calls are TRBV30 and TRBJ1-4; D perhaps matches TRBD1 (5 bases). Looked up from germline, CDR1 is GTSNPN and CDR2 is SVGIG (reference sequence). The CDR3 has 17 amino acids. The V and J ends lost 0 bases and 8 bases respectively, with 22 bases between them. Written as DNA, the CDR3 is TGTGCCTGGAGTGTAACACGGTTGGGCAGGGAAGGGGAAAAACTGTTTTTT. Its translation: CAWSVTRLGREGEKLFF.

The chain carries TRBV6-6 and TRBJ1-3; 8 positions agree with TRBD1. CDR1 is MNHNY and CDR2 is SVGAGI in the germline V gene (reference sequence). This CDR3 comprises 16 residues. V was pared by 5 bases and J by 2 bases, with 8 bases of the junction left unmatched. This CDR3 reads CASSTRQGAPGNTIYF. CDR3 DNA: TGTGCCAGCAGTACCCGGCAGGGGGCGCCTGGAAACACCATATATTTT.

In this sample, this clone turned up a few times. The chain couples TRBV5-4 to TRBJ2-4, with D perhaps TRBD2 (6 bases). The CDR3 spans 15 residues. The germline gives CDR1 SGHNT, CDR2 YYREEE (reference sequence). Trimming removed 3 bases at V and 5 bases at J, with 15 bases between. This CDR3 is CASSSARPSENIQYF. The DNA for the CDR3 is TGTGCCAGCAGCTCGGCAAGACCTAGCGAAAACATTCAGTACTTC.

V usage is TRBV27 and J usage is TRBJ2-5, with 7 bases identical to TRBD1. Germline V gene data show CDR1 as MNHEY and CDR2 as SMNVEV (reference sequence). After removal of 6 bases from V and 5 bases from J, the junction contained 12 bases not matched to a gene. The CDR3 has 15 residues. Here the CDR3 DNA reads TGTGCCAGCAGGGCTTACAGGGGAGCGATGGAGACCCAGTACTTC. Its translation is CASRAYRGAMETQYF.

This chain connects TRBV5-4 to TRBJ2-6; D might be TRBD2 (7 bases). Trimming took 5 bases from V and 0 from J, leaving 15 bases between them. Germline values: CDR1 SGHNT, CDR2 YYREEE (reference sequence). The CDR3 extends over 17 amino acids. This CDR3 is CASSGGARSSGANVLTF. CDR3 coding DNA: TGTGCCAGCAGTGGGGGGGCCAGGAGCTCTGGGGCCAACGTCCTGACTTTC.

V gene TRBV5-6 combines with J gene TRBJ2-7; TRBD1 might be the D (5 bases). Trimming shortened V by 1 base and J by 2 bases, and 7 bases separated the two germline ends. Germline CDR1 reads SGHDT; CDR2 reads YYEEEE. The CDR3 spans 13 residues. The CDR3 region is CASSLRTPYEQYF. CDR3 DNA sequence: TGTGCCAGCAGCTTGAGGACACCCTACGAGCAGTACTTC.

The gene calls are TRBV6-1 and TRBJ2-7; D is ambiguous. The CDR3 totals 14 residues. Trimming shortened V by 7 bases and J by 7 bases, and 20 bases separated the two germline ends. Germline lookup yields CDR1 MNHNS and CDR2 SASEGT. The CDR3 DNA reads TGTGCCAGCAACCCGCTAGAAGGTGGAAGAGAGCAGTACTTC. Translated, it gives CASNPLEGGREQYF.

This clone was observed a single time. One junction end does not reproduce the germline sequence, and a read error may be involved. J is TRBJ2-7 and V is TRBV7-7; D is perhaps TRBD2 (6 bases). Germline-derived CDR1 and CDR2 are SSHAT and FNYEAQ (reference sequence). The CDR3 runs 15 residues. CDR3 coding DNA: TGTGCTAGCAGCCCAAGCCTGGGACTGCCATACGAGCAGTACTTC. Translation: CASSPSLGLPYEQYF.

The rearrangement links TRBV18 to TRBJ2-7, with a weak D call TRBD2 (6 bases). Between the trimmed V and J ends, which lost 4 bases and 7 bases, there was a span of 11 bases. The CDR3 is made up of 12 amino acids. Germline V lookup: CDR1 KGHSH, CDR2 LQKENI. CDR3 sequence reads: CASSQGGAEQYF. The CDR3 DNA sequence: TGTGCCAGCTCACAGGGAGGAGCAGAGCAGTACTTC.

The DNA of the CDR3 is TGTGCCATCAGTGAATCAGAAATTAGCAATCAGCCCCAGCATTTT. Residues: CAISESEISNQPQHF. The chain joins TRBV10-3 to TRBJ1-5; D uncertain. The CDR3 covers 15 residues. In germline, CDR1 is ENHRY, CDR2 SYGVKD. The V end was cut by 3 bases, the J end by 0 bases, with 9 bases between.